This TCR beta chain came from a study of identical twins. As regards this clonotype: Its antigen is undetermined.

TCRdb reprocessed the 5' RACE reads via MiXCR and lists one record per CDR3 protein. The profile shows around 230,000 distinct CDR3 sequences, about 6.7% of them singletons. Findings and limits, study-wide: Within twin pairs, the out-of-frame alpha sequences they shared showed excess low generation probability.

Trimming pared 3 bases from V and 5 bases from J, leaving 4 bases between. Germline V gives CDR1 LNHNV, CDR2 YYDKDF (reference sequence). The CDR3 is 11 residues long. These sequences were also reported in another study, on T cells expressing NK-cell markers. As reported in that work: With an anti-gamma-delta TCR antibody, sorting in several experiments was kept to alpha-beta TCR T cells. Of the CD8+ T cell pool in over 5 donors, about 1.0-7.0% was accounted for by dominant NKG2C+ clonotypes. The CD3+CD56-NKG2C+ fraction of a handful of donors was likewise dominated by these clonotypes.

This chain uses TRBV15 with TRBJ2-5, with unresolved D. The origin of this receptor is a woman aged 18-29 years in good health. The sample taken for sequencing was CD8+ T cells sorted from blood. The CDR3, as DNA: TGTGCCACCAGCAGTTCGGAGACCCAGTACTTC. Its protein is CATSSSETQYF.